Reported below is one TCR beta chain. V lost 2 bases, J lost 5 bases, and 6 bases stayed unmatched. Germline CDR1 is KGHSH and CDR2 is LQKENI. The length of the CDR3 is 15 residues. The data were obtained in a study of blood T cell repertoires in COVID-19. The table came from immunoSEQ multiplex PCR; TCRdb's copy has only in-frame clones and leaves some out. Of about 60,000 clones in the sample, 80% to 90% are singletons; the top ten hold around 1.2%. V gene TRBV18 combines with J gene TRBJ2-3; the match to TRBD2 covers 8 bases. The sequence derives from a man aged 35 to 55 with acute or convalescent COVID-19. The sequenced material came from peripheral blood. The CDR3 spells CASSPTRGGRDTQYF. The CDR3 region has the DNA TGTGCCAGCTCACCAACACGGGGGGGGAGAGATACGCAGTATTTT.